This T cell receptor (beta chain) was observed in a study of cytomegalovirus exposure and HLA in healthy donors. PCR primers comprised 60 Vbeta and 13 Jbeta primers. The protocol was immunoSEQ multiplex PCR, while the TCRdb copy is restricted to in-frame clones and leaves out a portion. Of 190,000 or so clones listed, 82% are singletons. Concerning this clone: The antigen is unknown.

Likely unrecorded immune exposures existed in these nominally healthy donors. CDR3 length equals 12 residues. Germline lookup yields CDR1 LNHDA and CDR2 SQIVND (reference sequence). V was cut by 4 bases and J by 8 bases, with 11 bases left in between. Study-level results: It emerged from a later analysis that several of the most significant clusters appeared to be linked to common viral pathogens. Investigators reported 150 to 200 TCR beta chains as tied to cytomegalovirus. A later analysis linked a missense DCLRE1C variant to TCR beta V- and J-gene trimming.

The chain is built from TRBV19 and TRBJ1-2, with D unresolved. Sequenced sample: PBMCs. This clonotype was sampled from a woman aged 45 to 65 in good health and CMV-seropositive. CDR3 loop: CASSKLKKGYTF. Here the CDR3 DNA reads TGTGCCAGTAGTAAGCTGAAGAAGGGCTACACCTTC.